This is a list of T cell receptor beta chains from one sample in a study of CD8+ T cells in alopecia areata. The data were produced by immunoSEQ multiplex PCR, yet TCRdb's version contains in-frame clones alone and is incomplete. The table has 150,000 to 200,000 clones, about 51% seen once. The material sequenced was CD8+ T cells sorted from blood, taken around week 54, from a patient treated with tofacitinib. Source of these receptors: a human donor with alopecia areata. CDR3s include the opening cysteine and the closing phenylalanine or tryptophan. Fields, in order: J gene, clone size, V gene, D gene, CDR3 protein, CDR3 DNA. The D gene is left open where the match is weak. Rows give clone size only sometimes, using once, few, many, or a class for an expanded clone.

>TRBJ2-3|-|TRBV30|-
CAWSGGLPRPDTQYF
TGTGCCTGGAGTGGGGGACTGCCGAGGCCAGATACGCAGTATTTT
>TRBJ2-6|-|TRBV29-1|-
CSVESGSGANVLTF
TGCAGCGTTGAATCAGGCTCTGGGGCCAACGTCCTGACTTTC
>TRBJ2-5|-|TRBV5-1|TRBD1
CASSLDRGLLKTQYF
TGCGCCAGCAGCTTGGACAGGGGGCTCTTGAAGACCCAGTACTTC
>TRBJ2-6|-|TRBV7-8|-
CASSARSGANVLTF
TGTGCCAGCAGCGCCCGCTCTGGGGCCAACGTCCTGACTTTC
>TRBJ2-1|-|TRBV9|-
CASSSPGANEFF
TGTGCCAGCAGCTCCCCAGGGGCAAATGAGTTCTTC
>TRBJ2-7|-|TRBV6-6|-
CASSYARGDEQYF
TGTGCCAGCAGTTACGCCAGGGGAGACGAGCAGTACTTC
>TRBJ2-2|-|TRBV27|-
CASKLGGGTGELFF
TGTGCCAGCAAACTAGGGGGGGGCACCGGGGAGCTGTTTTTT
>TRBJ2-6|few|TRBV6-4|-
CASSQDSSGANVLTF
TGTGCCAGCAGCCAAGACAGCTCTGGGGCCAACGTCCTGACTTTC
>TRBJ1-1|-|TRBV25-1|TRBD1
CASSLQGAREAFF
TGTGCCAGCAGTCTACAGGGGGCGCGGGAAGCTTTCTTT
>TRBJ2-3|-|TRBV5-1|TRBD2
CASSAPPGTSGGTDTQYF
TGCGCCAGCAGTGCTCCCCCCGGGACTAGCGGGGGCACAGATACGCAGTATTTT
>TRBJ2-7|-|TRBV7-9|-
CASSWRHYEQYF
TGTGCCAGCAGCTGGAGACACTACGAGCAGTACTTC
>TRBJ2-5|few|TRBV10-3|-
CAISEQVQETQYF
TGTGCCATCAGTGAACAGGTCCAAGAGACCCAGTACTTC
>TRBJ2-5|-|TRBV5-1|TRBD1
CASSLAGQEVLETQYF
TGCGCCAGCAGCTTGGCGGGACAGGAGGTGTTGGAGACCCAGTACTTC
>TRBJ2-2|-|TRBV13|-
CASSSDSSDGGELFF
TGTGCCAGCAGCTCCGACTCTAGCGATGGCGGGGAGCTGTTTTTT
>TRBJ1-2|-|TRBV18|-
CASSPPTGRANYGYTF
TGTGCCAGCTCACCACCTACGGGGAGAGCTAACTATGGCTACACCTTC
>TRBJ2-1|medium-sized|TRBV4-3|TRBD1
CASSQGTGGAYNEQFF
TGCGCCAGCAGCCAAGGGACAGGGGGCGCCTACAATGAGCAGTTCTTC
>TRBJ1-2|-|TRBV18|-
CASSPPPLNGYTF
TGTGCCAGCTCACCACCACCGCTAAATGGCTACACCTTC
>TRBJ2-7|many|TRBV7-9|-
CASSSGPNYEQYF
TGTGCCAGCAGCAGCGGACCCAACTACGAGCAGTACTTC
>TRBJ1-5|-|TRBV30|-
CAWSAGNQPQHF
TGTGCCTGGAGTGCGGGAAATCAGCCCCAGCATTTT
>TRBJ1-2|-|TRBV2|-
CASSEELLTGYTF
TGTGCCAGCAGTGAAGAACTTCTCACCGGCTACACCTTC
>TRBJ2-5|few|TRBV7-9|-
CASSSSWGLETQYF
TGTGCCAGCAGCTCCTCTTGGGGGCTAGAGACCCAGTACTTC
>TRBJ2-5|-|TRBV4-1|-
CASSPRQVQRETQYF
TGCGCCAGCAGCCCTAGACAGGTCCAGCGCGAGACCCAGTACTTC
>TRBJ2-2|few|TRBV5-6|TRBD2
CASSPTSGNTGELFF
TGTGCCAGCAGCCCGACTAGCGGCAACACCGGGGAGCTGTTTTTT
>TRBJ1-5|few|TRBV4-2|TRBD1
CASSQEAGTVNQPQHF
TGTGCCAGCAGCCAAGAGGCGGGGACAGTCAATCAGCCCCAGCATTTT
>TRBJ1-1|-|TRBV30|-
CAWIWQGNTEAFF
TGTGCCTGGATTTGGCAGGGGAACACTGAAGCTTTCTTT
>TRBJ2-1|-|TRBV2|-
CASSEPGPYNEQFF
TGTGCCAGCAGTGAACCGGGCCCCTACAATGAGCAGTTCTTC
>TRBJ1-4|-|TRBV25-1|-
CASRQRTNEKLFF
TGTGCCAGCAGGCAGAGGACTAATGAAAAACTGTTTTTT
>TRBJ2-5|-|TRBV7-8|-
CASSLGYGVETQYF
TGTGCCAGCAGCTTAGGATATGGAGTGGAGACCCAGTACTTC
>TRBJ2-7|few|TRBV28|TRBD2
CASSSSGGAWEQYF
TGTGCCAGCAGTTCTAGCGGGGGGGCCTGGGAGCAGTACTTC
>TRBJ2-6|-|TRBV25-1|-
CASSEFSGANVLTF
TGTGCCAGCAGTGAGTTTTCTGGGGCCAACGTCCTGACTTTC
>TRBJ1-2|few|TRBV29-1|-
CSVGTIYGYTF
TGCAGCGTTGGAACGATCTATGGCTACACCTTC
>TRBJ2-5|-|TRBV7-9|TRBD2
CASSPSGGETQYF
TGTGCCAGCAGCCCTAGCGGGGGGGAGACCCAGTACTTC
>TRBJ2-1|-|TRBV6-1|-
CASSERAYNEQFF
TGTGCCAGCAGTGAACGGGCCTACAATGAGCAGTTCTTC
>TRBJ2-5|few|TRBV4-3|-
CASSQDSWGRRETQYF
TGCGCCAGCAGCCAAGATAGTTGGGGCAGAAGGGAGACCCAGTACTTC
>TRBJ1-5|-|TRBV12-5|-
CASGFSGNQPQHF
TGTGCTAGTGGTTTTTCCGGGAATCAGCCCCAGCATTTT
>TRBJ2-1|few|TRBV4-1|-
CASSQTSGNEQFF
TGCGCCAGCAGCCAGACCTCGGGTAATGAGCAGTTCTTC
>TRBJ2-2|-|TRBV7-2|-
CASSLEGRATGELFF
TGTGCCAGCAGCTTAGAGGGTCGGGCAACCGGGGAGCTGTTTTTT
>TRBJ2-7|-|TRBV19|TRBD1
CASSVPGQTYEQYF
TGTGCCAGTAGTGTACCGGGACAGACCTACGAGCAGTACTTC
>TRBJ2-2|-|TRBV5-1|-
CASSSTRRELFF
TGCGCCAGCAGCTCCACTAGGCGGGAGCTGTTTTTT
>TRBJ1-5|-|TRBV7-9|-
CASSSTWNQPQHF
TGTGCCAGCAGTTCTACCTGGAATCAGCCCCAGCATTTT